The rows below give T cell receptor beta chains drawn from one sample of a study of blood T cell repertoires in COVID-19. Profiled with immunoSEQ multiplex PCR; TCRdb holds only in-frame clones, not every one. The profile shows under 250,000 clones, 60% to 85% of them singletons. Sample: peripheral blood. The receptor source for this set is a woman in her seventies with acute or convalescent COVID-19. Each CDR3 is given with its conserved first and last residue. Fields, in order: D gene, V gene, clone size, J gene, CDR3 protein, CDR3 DNA. A D gene is named only where the DNA matches it firmly. The listing skips clone size in some rows; elsewhere it reads once, few, many or a size class.

d_call: .; v_call: TRBV7-2; clone_size: .; j_call: TRBJ2-1; cdr3_aa: CASAVQRASYNEQFF; cdr3_nt: TGTGCCAGCGCCGTCCAGCGGGCGTCCTACAATGAGCAGTTCTTC
d_call: .; v_call: TRBV5-1; clone_size: few; j_call: TRBJ2-1; cdr3_aa: CASSLAFPSSYNEQFF; cdr3_nt: TGCGCCAGCAGCTTGGCCTTCCCCTCCAGTTACAATGAGCAGTTCTTC
d_call: .; v_call: TRBV7-9; clone_size: few; j_call: TRBJ1-5; cdr3_aa: CASSGQPNQPQHF; cdr3_nt: TGTGCCAGCAGTGGACAGCCTAATCAGCCCCAGCATTTT
d_call: .; v_call: TRBV23-1; clone_size: .; j_call: TRBJ1-2; cdr3_aa: CASSQVSQGHPFPWGYTF; cdr3_nt: TGCGCCAGCAGTCAGGTTTCTCAGGGGCACCCCTTTCCGTGGGGCTACACCTTC
d_call: .; v_call: TRBV5-1; clone_size: .; j_call: TRBJ2-1; cdr3_aa: CASSLSGRGNEQFF; cdr3_nt: TGCGCCAGCAGCTTGTCTGGCCGGGGCAATGAGCAGTTCTTC
d_call: .; v_call: TRBV24-1; clone_size: .; j_call: TRBJ2-3; cdr3_aa: CATGGESTDTQYF; cdr3_nt: TGTGCCACCGGAGGGGAAAGCACAGATACGCAGTATTTT
d_call: TRBD1; v_call: TRBV3-1/TRBV3-2; clone_size: .; j_call: TRBJ1-5; cdr3_aa: CASSLTGGNQPQHF; cdr3_nt: TGTGCCAGCAGCCTTACAGGGGGCAATCAGCCCCAGCATTTT
d_call: .; v_call: TRBV5-1; clone_size: .; j_call: TRBJ1-3; cdr3_aa: CASSLAGSGNTIYF; cdr3_nt: TGCGCCAGCAGCTTAGCAGGTTCTGGAAACACCATATATTTT
d_call: .; v_call: TRBV18; clone_size: .; j_call: TRBJ1-2; cdr3_aa: CASSPLPLESPNYGYTF; cdr3_nt: TGTGCCAGCTCACCATTACCACTAGAGTCCCCAAACTATGGCTACACCTTC
d_call: TRBD2; v_call: TRBV5-1; clone_size: .; j_call: TRBJ2-1; cdr3_aa: CASTVGTSNNEQFF; cdr3_nt: TGCGCCAGCACTGTGGGGACTAGCAACAATGAGCAGTTCTTC
d_call: .; v_call: TRBV2; clone_size: .; j_call: TRBJ2-2; cdr3_aa: CATISRPNTGELFF; cdr3_nt: TGTGCCACCATCTCGCGCCCGAACACCGGGGAGCTGTTTTTT
d_call: .; v_call: TRBV19; clone_size: .; j_call: TRBJ1-1; cdr3_aa: CASRVTTGNTEAFF; cdr3_nt: TGTGCCAGTAGAGTCACTACAGGGAACACTGAAGCTTTCTTT
d_call: TRBD1; v_call: TRBV24-1; clone_size: once; j_call: TRBJ2-3; cdr3_aa: CATSDMPGQNTQYF; cdr3_nt: TGTGCCACCAGTGATATGCCGGGACAGAATACGCAGTATTTT
d_call: TRBD1; v_call: TRBV7-8; clone_size: .; j_call: TRBJ1-1; cdr3_aa: CASSFSRDRGQTEAFF; cdr3_nt: TGTGCCAGCAGCTTCTCCCGGGACAGGGGGCAAACTGAAGCTTTCTTT
d_call: .; v_call: TRBV24-1; clone_size: .; j_call: TRBJ1-5; cdr3_aa: CATSDFPGFFDSNQPQHF; cdr3_nt: TGTGCCACCAGTGATTTCCCGGGTTTTTTTGATAGCAATCAGCCCCAGCATTTT
d_call: .; v_call: TRBV5-1; clone_size: .; j_call: TRBJ1-3; cdr3_aa: CASSLAGESRGNTIYF; cdr3_nt: TGCGCCAGCAGCTTGGCCGGGGAATCAAGAGGAAACACCATATATTTT
d_call: .; v_call: TRBV15; clone_size: .; j_call: TRBJ1-1; cdr3_aa: CATSRDLLDKTEAFF; cdr3_nt: TGTGCCACCAGCAGAGACCTCCTTGACAAAACTGAAGCTTTCTTT
d_call: TRBD1; v_call: TRBV6-7; clone_size: .; j_call: TRBJ1-5; cdr3_aa: CASPGTGGRGGQPQHF; cdr3_nt: TGTGCCAGCCCCGGGACAGGGGGAAGAGGAGGTCAGCCCCAGCATTTT
d_call: TRBD1; v_call: TRBV19; clone_size: .; j_call: TRBJ1-5; cdr3_aa: CASNQRDREYQPQHF; cdr3_nt: TGTGCCAGTAACCAACGGGACAGGGAGTATCAGCCCCAGCATTTT
d_call: TRBD2; v_call: TRBV11-2; clone_size: .; j_call: TRBJ2-7; cdr3_aa: CASSTNSGGPSYEQYF; cdr3_nt: TGTGCCAGCAGCACCAATAGCGGGGGACCATCCTACGAGCAGTACTTC
d_call: .; v_call: TRBV3-1/TRBV3-2; clone_size: .; j_call: TRBJ2-1; cdr3_aa: CASSQVLSYNEQFF; cdr3_nt: TGTGCCAGCAGCCAAGTTCTCTCCTACAATGAGCAGTTCTTC
d_call: .; v_call: TRBV4-2; clone_size: .; j_call: TRBJ2-1; cdr3_aa: CASSQVASSYNEQFF; cdr3_nt: TGTGCCAGCAGCCAAGTTGCGAGCTCCTACAATGAGCAGTTCTTC
d_call: .; v_call: TRBV12-3/TRBV12-4; clone_size: .; j_call: TRBJ1-1; cdr3_aa: CASIRSGQTEAFF; cdr3_nt: TGTGCCAGCATCAGAAGTGGGCAGACTGAAGCTTTCTTT
d_call: TRBD2; v_call: TRBV2; clone_size: .; j_call: TRBJ2-3; cdr3_aa: CASSLVAGGRREGDTQYF; cdr3_nt: TGTGCCAGCAGCCTCGTAGCGGGGGGGCGGCGGGAGGGAGATACGCAGTATTTT
d_call: .; v_call: TRBV7-2; clone_size: .; j_call: TRBJ2-3; cdr3_aa: CASSWRVGAGGLTDTQYF; cdr3_nt: TGTGCCAGCAGCTGGAGGGTGGGTGCCGGGGGGCTTACAGATACGCAGTATTTT
d_call: .; v_call: TRBV7-2; clone_size: .; j_call: TRBJ1-4; cdr3_aa: CASSLGVQRLNEKLFF; cdr3_nt: TGTGCCAGCAGCTTAGGTGTACAGCGGTTAAATGAAAAACTGTTTTTT
d_call: TRBD2; v_call: TRBV14; clone_size: .; j_call: TRBJ2-1; cdr3_aa: CASSHLGGGGNKNEQFF; cdr3_nt: TGTGCCAGCAGCCATCTTGGTGGGGGGGGTAATAAGAATGAGCAGTTCTTC
d_call: TRBD1; v_call: TRBV18; clone_size: .; j_call: TRBJ1-6; cdr3_aa: CASSPDGTGGSPLHF; cdr3_nt: TGTGCCAGCTCACCGGACGGGACAGGGGGTTCACCCCTCCACTTT
d_call: TRBD2; v_call: TRBV2; clone_size: .; j_call: TRBJ2-3; cdr3_aa: CASKIAGTTLYF; cdr3_nt: TGTGCCAGCAAGATAGCGGGGACGACCCTGTATTTT
d_call: .; v_call: TRBV18; clone_size: once; j_call: TRBJ2-5; cdr3_aa: CASSPGPGGKTQYF; cdr3_nt: TGTGCCAGCTCACCGGGGCCAGGGGGGAAGACCCAGTACTTC
d_call: .; v_call: TRBV5-1; clone_size: .; j_call: TRBJ2-1; cdr3_aa: CASSLAGEVGGEQFF; cdr3_nt: TGCGCCAGCAGCTTGGCGGGGGAGGTAGGCGGTGAGCAGTTCTTC
d_call: TRBD2; v_call: TRBV4-3; clone_size: .; j_call: TRBJ2-5; cdr3_aa: CASSQGVAGGQETQYF; cdr3_nt: TGCGCCAGCAGCCAAGGGGTAGCGGGGGGACAAGAGACCCAGTACTTC
d_call: .; v_call: TRBV7-3; clone_size: .; j_call: TRBJ1-1; cdr3_aa: CASSLTQNTEAFF; cdr3_nt: TGTGCCAGCAGCTTAACACAGAACACTGAAGCTTTCTTT
d_call: .; v_call: TRBV6-5; clone_size: once; j_call: TRBJ1-1; cdr3_aa: CASNMNTEAFF; cdr3_nt: TGTGCCAGCAACATGAACACTGAAGCTTTCTTT
d_call: .; v_call: TRBV6-5; clone_size: .; j_call: TRBJ1-1; cdr3_aa: CASIRPGHGDTEAFF; cdr3_nt: TGTGCCAGCATTCGACCGGGACATGGAGACACTGAAGCTTTCTTT
d_call: TRBD2; v_call: TRBV18; clone_size: .; j_call: TRBJ2-1; cdr3_aa: CASSPGLAGNEQFF; cdr3_nt: TGTGCCAGCTCACCGGGACTAGCGGGCAATGAGCAGTTCTTC